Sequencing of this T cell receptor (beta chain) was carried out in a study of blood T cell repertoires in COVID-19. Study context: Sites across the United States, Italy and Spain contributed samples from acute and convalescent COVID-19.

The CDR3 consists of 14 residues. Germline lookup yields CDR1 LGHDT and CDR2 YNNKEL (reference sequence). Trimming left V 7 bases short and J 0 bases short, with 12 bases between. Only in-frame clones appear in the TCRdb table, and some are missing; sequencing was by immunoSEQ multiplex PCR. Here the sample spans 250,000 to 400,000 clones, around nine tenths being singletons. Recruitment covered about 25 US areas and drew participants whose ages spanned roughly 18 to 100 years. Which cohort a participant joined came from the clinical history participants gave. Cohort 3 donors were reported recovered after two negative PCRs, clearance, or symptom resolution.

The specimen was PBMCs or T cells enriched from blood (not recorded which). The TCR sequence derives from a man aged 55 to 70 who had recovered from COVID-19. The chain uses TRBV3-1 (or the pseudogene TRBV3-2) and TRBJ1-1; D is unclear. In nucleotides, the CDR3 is TGTGCCAGCATGGGCTTGAATATGAACACTGAAGCTTTCTTT. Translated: CASMGLNMNTEAFF.